This TCR beta chain was identified in a study of CD8+CD57+ T cells in acquired aplastic anemia. Whoever was chosen for sequencing had shown CD8+CD57+ cell expansion by flow cytometry. Germline CDR1 SGHVS, CDR2 FQNEAQ. V lost 3 bases to trimming and J lost 4 bases, with 22 bases between them. The CDR3 runs 17 residues. Genomic DNA acted as the template from which TCR beta VDJ combination and CDR3 sequence profiling were carried out. TCRdb redid the calling of the reads with MiXCR, one entry per CDR3 protein. This table holds approximately 80,000 distinct CDR3 sequences, 70% found once. V is TRBV7-8 and J is TRBJ2-7; tentative D call: TRBD2 (6 bases). Input material: sorted CD4+, CD8+, or CD8+CD57+ T cells (not recorded which) from PBMCs. The origin of this receptor is a human donor with aplastic anemia. The CDR3 region is CASSFGVSGISTYEQYF. For the CDR3, the DNA is TGTGCCAGCAGCTTTGGTGTTAGCGGAATCTCTACATACGAGCAGTACTTC.